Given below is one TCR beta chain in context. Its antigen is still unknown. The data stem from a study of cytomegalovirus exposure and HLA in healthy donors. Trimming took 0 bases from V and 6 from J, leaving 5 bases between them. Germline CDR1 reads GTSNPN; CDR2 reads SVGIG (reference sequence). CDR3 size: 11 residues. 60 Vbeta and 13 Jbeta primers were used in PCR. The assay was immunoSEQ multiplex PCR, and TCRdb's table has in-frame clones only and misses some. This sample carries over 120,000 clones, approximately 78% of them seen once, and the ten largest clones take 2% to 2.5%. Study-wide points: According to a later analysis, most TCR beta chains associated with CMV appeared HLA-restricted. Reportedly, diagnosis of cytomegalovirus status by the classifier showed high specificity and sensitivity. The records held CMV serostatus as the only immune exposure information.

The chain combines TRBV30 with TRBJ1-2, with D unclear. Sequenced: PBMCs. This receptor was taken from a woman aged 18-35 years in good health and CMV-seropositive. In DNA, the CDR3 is TGTGCCTGGAGTGTACGGGATGGCTACACCTTC. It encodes CAWSVRDGYTF.